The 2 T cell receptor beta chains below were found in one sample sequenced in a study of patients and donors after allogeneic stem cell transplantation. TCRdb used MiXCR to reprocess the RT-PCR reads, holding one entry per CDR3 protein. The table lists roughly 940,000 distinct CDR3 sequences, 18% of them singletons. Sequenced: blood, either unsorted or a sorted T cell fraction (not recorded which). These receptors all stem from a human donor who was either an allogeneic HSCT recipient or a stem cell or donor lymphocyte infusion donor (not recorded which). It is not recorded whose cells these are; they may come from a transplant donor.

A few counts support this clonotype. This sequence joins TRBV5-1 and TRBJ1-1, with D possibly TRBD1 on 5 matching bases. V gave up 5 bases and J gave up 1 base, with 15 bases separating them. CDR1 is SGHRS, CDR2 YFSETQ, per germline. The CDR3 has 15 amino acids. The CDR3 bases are TGCGCCAGCAGTAAGCCTCAGGGTTGGAACACTGAAGCTTTCTTT. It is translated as CASSKPQGWNTEAFF.

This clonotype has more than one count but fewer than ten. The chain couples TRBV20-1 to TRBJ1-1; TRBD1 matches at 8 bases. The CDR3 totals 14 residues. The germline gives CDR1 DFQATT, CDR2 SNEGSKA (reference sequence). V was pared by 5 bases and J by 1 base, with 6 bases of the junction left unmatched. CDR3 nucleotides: TGCAGTGCTCCGGACAGGGTAACGAACACTGAAGCTTTCTTT. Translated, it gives CSAPDRVTNTEAFF.